The 13 T cell receptor beta chains below come from one sample, sequenced in a study of blood T cell repertoires in COVID-19 (TCRdb year 2020). The library was produced with the immunoSEQ multiplex PCR assay. As stored in TCRdb, this immuneACCESS dataset retains in-frame rearrangements with V and J assigned. A fraction of the clones does not appear; measured against another copy, unresolved V genes explain less than half of the discrepancy, and the remainder lacks a known reason. Recorded for this sample are some 200,000 clones; around 82% of them occurred a single time. The ten top clones hold roughly 3% of the sample. The sample comprised peripheral blood. Receptor source: a woman younger than 45 who had recovered from COVID-19.

The chain joins TRBV6-1 to TRBJ1-4; D not resolved. The length of the CDR3 is 13 residues. The V end was cut by 1 base, the J end by 8 bases, with 8 bases between. CDR1 is MNHNS and CDR2 is SASEGT in the germline V gene. CDR3 protein: CASSEDRGEKLFF. The DNA for the CDR3 is TGTGCCAGCAGTGAAGATCGAGGCGAAAAACTGTTTTTT.

The chain recombines TRBV4-2 with TRBJ2-1, with D possibly being TRBD2 (6 bases). Germline loops: CDR1 LGHNA, CDR2 YNFKEQ. This CDR3 region has 15 residues. V lost 4 bases and J lost 4, with 14 bases in between. This CDR3 is CASSRLPGDYNEQFF. The CDR3 DNA is TGTGCCAGCAGCCGACTCCCGGGAGATTACAATGAGCAGTTCTTC.

The V call is TRBV18, the J call TRBJ1-1; the match to TRBD1 covers 9 bases. The ends lost 3 bases at V and 1 base at J; junction bases unmatched: 9. The germline V gene encodes CDR1 KGHSH and CDR2 LQKENI. The CDR3 is made up of 17 amino acids. The CDR3 sequence: CASSPLDRGWENTEAFF. CDR3 in DNA: TGTGCCAGCTCACCTCTGGACAGGGGCTGGGAGAACACTGAAGCTTTCTTT.

V gene TRBV4-1 combines with J gene TRBJ2-5, with D tentatively TRBD2 (6 bases). Germline V lookup: CDR1 MGHRA, CDR2 YSYEKL. V was cut by 3 bases and J by 4 bases, with 9 bases left in between. CDR3 length equals 13 residues. The CDR3 region is CASSQTGRETQYF. As DNA, the CDR3 is TGCGCCAGCAGCCAGACCGGGAGAGAGACCCAGTACTTC.

This chain joins TRBV9 and TRBJ1-6, with D perhaps matching TRBD1 (5 bases). The CDR3 runs 17 residues. V was shortened by 6 bases and J by 0 bases, with 16 bases between the two germline ends. Germline CDR1 and CDR2: SGDLS and YYNGEE. CDR3 residues: CASTQGAVRSYNSPLHF. The CDR3 DNA reads TGTGCCAGCACACAAGGGGCAGTCCGCTCCTATAATTCACCCCTCCACTTT.

The J gene is TRBJ1-4, the V gene TRBV2; tentative D call: TRBD1 (6 bases). The germline V gene encodes CDR1 SNHLY and CDR2 FYNNEI. V was shortened by 4 bases and J by 3 bases, with 9 bases between the two germline ends. This CDR3 has 14 amino acids. This chain's CDR3 is CASSAGQPNEKLFF. The DNA for the CDR3 is TGTGCCAGCAGTGCAGGACAGCCTAATGAAAAACTGTTTTTT.

This rearrangement joins TRBV5-4 to TRBJ2-7; 8 bases agree with TRBD1. This CDR3 has 14 amino acids. Per germline, CDR1 SGHNT and CDR2 YYREEE (reference sequence). V shed 2 bases, J shed 3 bases, and the junction held 4 bases outside the gene matches. The CDR3 spells CASSLRQGSYEQYF. In DNA form, the CDR3 reads TGTGCCAGCAGCTTACGACAGGGGAGCTACGAGCAGTACTTC.

Only a few counts were recorded for this clone. The chain has TRBV7-9 and TRBJ2-1; D unclear. Trimming cost V 2 bases and J 4 bases, with 12 bases left between them. The length of the CDR3 is 15 residues. Per the germline V gene, CDR1 is SEHNR and CDR2 is FQNEAQ (reference sequence). CDR3 in amino acids: CASSLRGNGYNEQFF. The DNA for the CDR3 is TGTGCCAGCAGCTTAAGAGGAAACGGATACAATGAGCAGTTCTTC.

The chain combines TRBV5-1 with TRBJ2-7, with D possibly TRBD1 on 6 matching bases. CDR1 SGHRS and CDR2 YFSETQ come from the germline V gene. The CDR3 is made up of 13 amino acids. The ends were cut back, 4 bases at V and 3 bases at J, with 11 bases in the middle. This CDR3 reads CASSGRGGYEQYF. CDR3 in DNA: TGCGCCAGCAGCGGCAGGGGCGGCTACGAGCAGTACTTC.

This clone has only one observation. The rearrangement joins TRBV7-9 to TRBJ1-2; D remains unclear. The V gene's germline CDR1 is SEHNR and CDR2 FQNEAQ (reference sequence). With 1 base removed from V and 0 bases from J, the gap between germline ends came to 6 bases. The CDR3 is 14 residues long. The CDR3, as DNA: TGTGCCAGCAGCTTAGTAGCTACTAACTATGGCTACACCTTC. This sequence encodes CASSLVATNYGYTF.

The chain carries TRBV27 and TRBJ1-2; D ambiguous. Deletions cut 5 bases from V and 8 bases from J, with 21 bases between. Germline values: CDR1 MNHEY, CDR2 SMNVEV (reference sequence). This CDR3 comprises 15 residues. CDR3: CASSLKAGSPRGYTF. In DNA, the CDR3 is TGTGCCAGCAGTCTCAAGGCCGGGTCTCCTCGGGGCTACACCTTC.

The genes are TRBV6-5 and TRBJ2-4, with D possibly TRBD1 on 6 matching bases. The V gene's germline CDR1 is MNHEY and CDR2 SVGAGI. The CDR3 consists of 15 residues. V was trimmed by 5 bases and J by 6 bases, leaving 17 bases between them. The CDR3: CASSRSTGDRNIQYF. Written as DNA, the CDR3 is TGTGCCAGCAGTCGCTCGACAGGCGACCGAAACATTCAGTACTTC.

The chain employs TRBV18 and TRBJ2-3, with 8 bases fitting TRBD2. The germline CDR1 and CDR2 sequences are KGHSH and LQKENI. V lost 3 bases and J lost 5; bases outside the gene matches: 4. This CDR3 is built from 14 residues. CDR3 DNA: TGTGCCAGCTCACCGGGGCTAGCGGGAGATACGCAGTATTTT. It translates to CASSPGLAGDTQYF.